This T cell receptor (beta chain) was identified during a study of T cells in Graves' hyperthyroidism and ophthalmopathy. RNA transcripts served as the template for amplifying TCR beta CDR3 regions. RT-PCR in the first round (using the HTBI primer set) targeted the TCR CDR3. One entry per CDR3 protein results from TCRdb running MiXCR on the multiplex PCR reads. The sample lists roughly 800,000 distinct CDR3 sequences, 35% to 45% seen once, with approximately 8.7% in the top ten. Looked up from germline, CDR1 is MGHDK and CDR2 is SYGVNS. CDR3 length: 13 residues. With 7 bases removed from V and 0 bases from J, the gap between germline ends came to 7 bases.

The origin of this receptor is a man between 18 and 29 years old with Graves' hyperthyroidism. The rearrangement joins TRBV25-1 to TRBJ1-3, with unresolved D. The sample consisted of blood. Here the CDR3 DNA reads TGTGCCAGCACAGCATTCTCTGGAAACACCATATATTTT. As protein: CASTAFSGNTIYF.